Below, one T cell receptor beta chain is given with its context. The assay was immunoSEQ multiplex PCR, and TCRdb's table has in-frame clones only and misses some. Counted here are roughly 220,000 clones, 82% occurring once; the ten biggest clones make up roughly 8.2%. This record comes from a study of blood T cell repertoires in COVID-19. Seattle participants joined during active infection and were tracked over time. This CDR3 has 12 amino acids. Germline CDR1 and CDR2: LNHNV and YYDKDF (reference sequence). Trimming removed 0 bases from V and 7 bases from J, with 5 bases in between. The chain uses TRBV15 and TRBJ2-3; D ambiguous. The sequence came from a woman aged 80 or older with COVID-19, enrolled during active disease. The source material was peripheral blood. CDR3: CATSRDLNTQYF. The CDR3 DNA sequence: TGTGCCACCAGCAGAGATCTAAATACGCAGTATTTT.